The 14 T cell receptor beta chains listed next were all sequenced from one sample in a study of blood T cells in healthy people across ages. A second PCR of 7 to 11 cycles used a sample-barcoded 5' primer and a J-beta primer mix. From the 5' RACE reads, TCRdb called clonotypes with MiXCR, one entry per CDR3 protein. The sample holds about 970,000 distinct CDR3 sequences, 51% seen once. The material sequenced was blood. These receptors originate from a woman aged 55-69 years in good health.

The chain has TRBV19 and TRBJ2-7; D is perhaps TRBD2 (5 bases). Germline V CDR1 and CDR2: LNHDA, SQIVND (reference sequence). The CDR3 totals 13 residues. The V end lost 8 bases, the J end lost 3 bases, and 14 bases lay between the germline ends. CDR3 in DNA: TGTGCCAGTTCCTACAACCGGGACTACGAGCAGTACTTC. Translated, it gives CASSYNRDYEQYF.

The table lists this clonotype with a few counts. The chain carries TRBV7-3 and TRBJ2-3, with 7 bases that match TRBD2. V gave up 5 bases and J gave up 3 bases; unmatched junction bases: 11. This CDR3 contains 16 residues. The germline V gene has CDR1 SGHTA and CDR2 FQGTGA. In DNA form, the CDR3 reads TGTGCCAGCAGCCGCCAGGGCGGGAGAGATACAGATACGCAGTATTTT. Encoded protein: CASSRQGGRDTDTQYF.

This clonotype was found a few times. Written as DNA, the CDR3 is TGCGCCAGCAGCTTGGCTCTAGCGGAGAGCTCCTACGAGCAGTACTTC. Translated: CASSLALAESSYEQYF. The genes are TRBV5-1 and TRBJ2-7; 7 bases map to TRBD2. The CDR3 extends over 16 amino acids. CDR1 is SGHRS and CDR2 is YFSETQ in the germline V gene. J lost 0 bases, V lost 0 bases, and 6 bases had no gene match. Complete variable domain (other parts from reference TRBV5-1 and TRBJ2-7): KAGVTQTPRYLIKTRGQQVTLSCSPISGHRSVSWYQQTPGQGLQFLFEYFSETQRNKGNFPGRFSGRQFSNSRSEMNVSTLELGDSALYLCASSLALAESSYEQYFGPGTRLTVT.

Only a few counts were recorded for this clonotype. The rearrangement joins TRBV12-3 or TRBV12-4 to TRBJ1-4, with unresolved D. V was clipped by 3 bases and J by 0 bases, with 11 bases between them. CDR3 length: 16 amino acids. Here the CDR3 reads CASSLPRQTTNEKLFF. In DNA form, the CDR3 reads TGTGCCAGCAGTTTGCCCAGACAAACAACTAATGAAAAACTGTTTTTT.

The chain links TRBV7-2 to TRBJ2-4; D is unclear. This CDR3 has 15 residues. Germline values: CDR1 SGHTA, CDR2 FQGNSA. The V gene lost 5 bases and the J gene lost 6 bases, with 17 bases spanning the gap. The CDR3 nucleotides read TGTGCCAGCAGCGGGTCTCTAGGAGAGCTAAACATTCAGTACTTC. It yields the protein CASSGSLGELNIQYF.

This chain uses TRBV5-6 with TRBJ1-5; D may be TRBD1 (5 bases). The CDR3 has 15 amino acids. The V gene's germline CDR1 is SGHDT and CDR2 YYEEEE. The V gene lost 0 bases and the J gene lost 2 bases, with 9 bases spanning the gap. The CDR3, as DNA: TGTGCCAGCAGCTTGGGCCCGGGGCGCAATCAGCCCCAGCATTTT. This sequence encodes CASSLGPGRNQPQHF.

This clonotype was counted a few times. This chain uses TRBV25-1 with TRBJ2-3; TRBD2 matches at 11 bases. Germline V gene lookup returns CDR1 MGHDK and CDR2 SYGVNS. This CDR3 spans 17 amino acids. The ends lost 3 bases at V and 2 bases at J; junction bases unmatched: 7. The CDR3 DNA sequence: TGTGCCAGCAGTGAGACTAGCGGGAACCGATACACAGATACGCAGTATTTT. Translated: CASSETSGNRYTDTQYF. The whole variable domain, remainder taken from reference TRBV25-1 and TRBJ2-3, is EADIYQTPRYLVIGTGKKITLECSQTMGHDKMYWYQQDPGMELHLIHYSYGVNSTEKGDLSSESTVSRIRTEHFPLTLESARPSHTSQYLCASSETSGNRYTDTQYFGPGTRLTVL.

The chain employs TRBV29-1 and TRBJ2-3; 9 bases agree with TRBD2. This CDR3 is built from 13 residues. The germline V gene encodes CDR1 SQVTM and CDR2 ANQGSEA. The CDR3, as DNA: TGCAGTGCCGGGACTAGCTTTTTAGATACGCAGTATTTT. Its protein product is CSAGTSFLDTQYF.

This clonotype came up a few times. In DNA form, the CDR3 reads TGTGCCATCATGTCTAGCGGAGAATACAATGAGCAGTTCTTC. It yields the protein CAIMSSGEYNEQFF. The chain employs TRBV10-3 and TRBJ2-1, with TRBD2 matching over 7 bases. The CDR3 contains 14 residues. V shed 7 bases and J 4 bases; nucleotides not matched to a gene: 7. Germline CDR1 reads ENHRY; CDR2 reads SYGVKD.

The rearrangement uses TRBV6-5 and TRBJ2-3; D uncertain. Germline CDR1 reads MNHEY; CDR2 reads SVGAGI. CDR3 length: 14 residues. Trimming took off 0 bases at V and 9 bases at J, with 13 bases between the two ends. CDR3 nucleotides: TGTGCCAGCAGTTACTCGGGCGGCCGACTCACGCAGTATTTT. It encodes CASSYSGGRLTQYF.

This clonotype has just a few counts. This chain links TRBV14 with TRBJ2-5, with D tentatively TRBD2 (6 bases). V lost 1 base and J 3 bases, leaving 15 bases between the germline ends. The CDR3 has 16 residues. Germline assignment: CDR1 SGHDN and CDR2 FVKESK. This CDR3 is CASSQGSGYSKETQYF. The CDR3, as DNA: TGTGCCAGCAGCCAAGGTAGCGGATACTCCAAAGAGACCCAGTACTTC.

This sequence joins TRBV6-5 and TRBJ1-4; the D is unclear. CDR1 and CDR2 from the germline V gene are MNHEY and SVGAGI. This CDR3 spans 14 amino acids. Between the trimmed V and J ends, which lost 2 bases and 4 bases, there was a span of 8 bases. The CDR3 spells CASSYGQHNEKLFF. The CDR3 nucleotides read TGTGCCAGCAGTTACGGTCAGCATAATGAAAAACTGTTTTTT.

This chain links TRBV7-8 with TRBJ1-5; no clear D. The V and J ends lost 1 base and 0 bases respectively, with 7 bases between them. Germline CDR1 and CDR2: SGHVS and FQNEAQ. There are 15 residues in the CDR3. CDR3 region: CASSLVRYSNQPQHF. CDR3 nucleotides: TGTGCCAGCAGCTTAGTCCGCTATAGCAATCAGCCCCAGCATTTT.

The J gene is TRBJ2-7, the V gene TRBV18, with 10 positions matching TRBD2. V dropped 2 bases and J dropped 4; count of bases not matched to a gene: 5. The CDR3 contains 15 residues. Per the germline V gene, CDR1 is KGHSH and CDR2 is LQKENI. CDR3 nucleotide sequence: TGTGCCAGCTCACCAGAGCGGGAGGGCCCATACGAGCAGTACTTC. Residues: CASSPEREGPYEQYF.